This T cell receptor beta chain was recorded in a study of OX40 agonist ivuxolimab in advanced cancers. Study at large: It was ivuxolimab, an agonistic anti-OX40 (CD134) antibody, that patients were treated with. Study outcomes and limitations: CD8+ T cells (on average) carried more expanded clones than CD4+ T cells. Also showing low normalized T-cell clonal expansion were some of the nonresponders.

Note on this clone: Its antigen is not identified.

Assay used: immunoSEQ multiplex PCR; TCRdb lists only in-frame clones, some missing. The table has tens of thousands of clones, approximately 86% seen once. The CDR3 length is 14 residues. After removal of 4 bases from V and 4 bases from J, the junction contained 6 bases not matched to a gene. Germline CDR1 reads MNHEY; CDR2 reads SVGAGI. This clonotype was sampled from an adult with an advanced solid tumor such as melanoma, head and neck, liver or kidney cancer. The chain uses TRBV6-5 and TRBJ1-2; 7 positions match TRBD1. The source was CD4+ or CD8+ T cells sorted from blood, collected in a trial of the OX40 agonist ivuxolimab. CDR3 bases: TGTGCCAGCAGTTTAGGGGGCCCCCCCTATGGCTACACCTTC. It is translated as CASSLGGPPYGYTF.